A selection of T cell receptor beta chains follows, all from one sample in a study of cytomegalovirus exposure and HLA in healthy donors. The method was immunoSEQ multiplex PCR; TCRdb's version includes in-frame clones alone and lacks a portion of them. The sample contains about 42,000 clones, about 50% of which appear only once. Sequencing input: PBMCs. These receptors originate from a human donor in good health. Both conserved end residues are part of each CDR3. A D gene is named only where the DNA matches it firmly. Clone size is not always given. Where it is, it says once, few, many or a class for expanded clones.

d_call: TRBD1
j_call: TRBJ2-2
v_call: TRBV11-2
clone_size: .
cdr3_length: 17
cdr3_aa: CASSLDRQGSTAGELFF
cdr3_nt: TGTGCCAGCAGCTTAGATAGACAGGGGAGTACAGCCGGGGAGCTGTTTTTT

d_call: .
j_call: TRBJ1-2
v_call: TRBV11-2
clone_size: few
cdr3_length: 15
cdr3_aa: CASSLGQGGNYGYTF
cdr3_nt: TGTGCCAGCAGCTTGGGACAAGGGGGTAACTATGGCTACACCTTC

d_call: TRBD1
j_call: TRBJ1-4
v_call: TRBV29-1
clone_size: .
cdr3_length: 14
cdr3_aa: CSVLNRGQGEKLFF
cdr3_nt: TGCAGCGTGCTTAACAGGGGGCAGGGTGAAAAACTGTTTTTT

d_call: .
j_call: TRBJ1-1
v_call: TRBV5-4
clone_size: few
cdr3_length: 12
cdr3_aa: CASAASNTEAFF
cdr3_nt: TGTGCCAGCGCGGCGTCGAACACTGAAGCTTTCTTT

d_call: .
j_call: TRBJ2-1
v_call: TRBV6-4
clone_size: medium-sized
cdr3_length: 13
cdr3_aa: CASSEGERNEQFF
cdr3_nt: TGTGCCAGCAGTGAAGGGGAACGCAATGAGCAGTTCTTC

d_call: TRBD1
j_call: TRBJ2-2
v_call: TRBV19
clone_size: .
cdr3_length: 14
cdr3_aa: CAVGRQGDTGELFF
cdr3_nt: TGTGCAGTAGGCCGACAGGGGGACACCGGGGAGCTGTTTTTT

d_call: .
j_call: TRBJ2-3
v_call: TRBV4-3
clone_size: few
cdr3_length: 16
cdr3_aa: CASSQKWSGRADTQYF
cdr3_nt: TGCGCCAGCAGCCAAAAATGGAGTGGCCGGGCAGATACGCAGTATTTT

d_call: .
j_call: TRBJ2-5
v_call: TRBV19
clone_size: .
cdr3_length: 16
cdr3_aa: CASSIGFTRVEETQYF
cdr3_nt: TGTGCCAGTAGTATTGGGTTCACTAGGGTAGAAGAGACCCAGTACTTC

d_call: .
j_call: TRBJ1-1
v_call: TRBV5-5
clone_size: .
cdr3_length: 13
cdr3_aa: CASSLARQDKAFF
cdr3_nt: TGTGCCAGCAGCTTGGCCCGACAAGACAAAGCTTTCTTT

d_call: .
j_call: TRBJ2-5
v_call: TRBV27
clone_size: .
cdr3_length: 14
cdr3_aa: CASSLLTDQETQYF
cdr3_nt: TGTGCCAGCAGTTTACTGACAGACCAAGAGACCCAGTACTTC

d_call: TRBD1
j_call: TRBJ1-2
v_call: TRBV7-2
clone_size: .
cdr3_length: 15
cdr3_aa: CASSFGQGVEYGYTF
cdr3_nt: TGTGCCAGCAGCTTCGGACAGGGGGTTGAGTATGGCTACACCTTC

d_call: TRBD1
j_call: TRBJ1-1
v_call: TRBV18
clone_size: .
cdr3_length: 14
cdr3_aa: CASSLMGQATEAFF
cdr3_nt: TGTGCCAGCTCACTCATGGGACAGGCGACGGAAGCTTTCTTT

d_call: .
j_call: TRBJ2-6
v_call: TRBV18
clone_size: .
cdr3_length: 18
cdr3_aa: CASSQERVRSSGANVLTF
cdr3_nt: TGTGCCAGCTCACAGGAAAGAGTCCGGAGCTCTGGGGCCAACGTCCTGACTTTC

d_call: TRBD1
j_call: TRBJ1-1
v_call: TRBV19
clone_size: few
cdr3_length: 15
cdr3_aa: CASPNPRQGLTEAFF
cdr3_nt: TGTGCCAGCCCAAACCCTAGACAGGGCTTAACTGAAGCTTTCTTT

d_call: .
j_call: TRBJ2-1
v_call: TRBV7-2
clone_size: .
cdr3_length: 14
cdr3_aa: CASSLRYGENEQFF
cdr3_nt: TGTGCCAGCAGCTTAAGGTACGGGGAAAATGAGCAGTTCTTC

d_call: TRBD2
j_call: TRBJ2-1
v_call: TRBV5-6
clone_size: .
cdr3_length: 17
cdr3_aa: CASSPRTSASLYNEQFF
cdr3_nt: TGTGCCAGCAGCCCCCGGACTAGCGCATCCCTCTACAATGAGCAGTTCTTC

d_call: TRBD2
j_call: TRBJ2-5
v_call: TRBV6-1
clone_size: .
cdr3_length: 14
cdr3_aa: CASRTSGNQETQYF
cdr3_nt: TGTGCCAGCAGGACTAGCGGGAACCAAGAGACCCAGTACTTC

d_call: TRBD2
j_call: TRBJ2-3
v_call: TRBV5-1
clone_size: .
cdr3_length: 16
cdr3_aa: CASSLRASGNTDTQYF
cdr3_nt: TGCGCCAGCAGCTTGAGGGCTAGCGGAAACACAGATACGCAGTATTTT

d_call: .
j_call: TRBJ2-7
v_call: TRBV7-3
clone_size: .
cdr3_length: 14
cdr3_aa: CASSPEGSSYEQYF
cdr3_nt: TGTGCCAGCAGCCCCGAGGGAAGCTCCTACGAGCAGTACTTC

d_call: TRBD1
j_call: TRBJ1-2
v_call: TRBV7-2
clone_size: few
cdr3_length: 14
cdr3_aa: CASILDRGGYGYTF
cdr3_nt: TGTGCCAGCATCCTCGACAGGGGGGGGTATGGCTACACCTTC

d_call: .
j_call: TRBJ1-1
v_call: TRBV28
clone_size: few
cdr3_length: 15
cdr3_aa: CASSSPGPPRAEAFF
cdr3_nt: TGTGCCAGCAGTTCCCCGGGTCCCCCGAGGGCTGAAGCTTTCTTT

d_call: TRBD1
j_call: TRBJ2-6
v_call: TRBV9
clone_size: .
cdr3_length: 15
cdr3_aa: CASSYRGAGANVLTF
cdr3_nt: TGTGCCAGCAGTTACAGGGGGGCGGGGGCCAACGTCCTGACTTTC

d_call: .
j_call: TRBJ2-2
v_call: TRBV6-6
clone_size: few
cdr3_length: 15
cdr3_aa: CASSYVRGNTGELFF
cdr3_nt: TGTGCCAGCAGTTACGTAAGGGGGAACACCGGGGAGCTGTTTTTT

d_call: TRBD1
j_call: TRBJ1-5
v_call: TRBV7-2
clone_size: .
cdr3_length: 14
cdr3_aa: CASSLQGAAQPQHF
cdr3_nt: TGTGCCAGCAGCTTGCAGGGGGCGGCACAGCCCCAGCATTTT

d_call: TRBD2
j_call: TRBJ2-1
v_call: TRBV7-3
clone_size: .
cdr3_length: 14
cdr3_aa: CASSPRTSGNEQFF
cdr3_nt: TGTGCCAGCAGCCCGCGGACTAGCGGGAATGAGCAGTTCTTC

d_call: TRBD1
j_call: TRBJ1-2
v_call: TRBV9
clone_size: few
cdr3_length: 15
cdr3_aa: CASSVEQGAWYGYTF
cdr3_nt: TGTGCCAGCAGCGTAGAACAGGGGGCTTGGTATGGCTACACCTTC

d_call: .
j_call: TRBJ1-5
v_call: TRBV5-1
clone_size: .
cdr3_length: 15
cdr3_aa: CASRTSTGENQPQHF
cdr3_nt: TGCGCCAGCAGAACGTCCACAGGTGAAAATCAGCCCCAGCATTTT

d_call: TRBD1
j_call: TRBJ1-4
v_call: TRBV7-2
clone_size: once
cdr3_length: 14
cdr3_aa: CASRDRATNEKLFF
cdr3_nt: TGTGCCAGCAGGGACAGGGCAACTAATGAAAAACTGTTTTTT

d_call: TRBD2
j_call: TRBJ2-7
v_call: TRBV6-5
clone_size: few
cdr3_length: 14
cdr3_aa: CASSLMGLAVEQYF
cdr3_nt: TGTGCCAGCAGCCTCATGGGACTAGCAGTTGAGCAGTACTTC

d_call: .
j_call: TRBJ2-3
v_call: TRBV19
clone_size: .
cdr3_length: 17
cdr3_aa: CASESGWRARGGDTQYF
cdr3_nt: TGTGCCAGCGAGTCGGGATGGAGGGCTAGAGGAGGCGATACGCAGTATTTT

d_call: .
j_call: TRBJ1-2
v_call: TRBV28
clone_size: few
cdr3_length: 10
cdr3_aa: CATSSYGYTF
cdr3_nt: TGTGCCACTTCCAGTTATGGCTACACCTTC

d_call: TRBD1
j_call: TRBJ2-6
v_call: TRBV19
clone_size: few
cdr3_length: 16
cdr3_aa: CATRTGKGSGANVLTF
cdr3_nt: TGTGCCACGAGGACAGGGAAAGGTTCTGGGGCCAACGTCCTGACTTTC